This T cell receptor beta chain was profiled in a study of blood T cell repertoires in COVID-19 (dated by TCRdb to about 2020). As for the study more broadly: Samples covering the acute and convalescent phases of COVID-19 were provided by collaborators in the United States, Italy and Spain. Deeply sampled blood TCRbeta repertoires from subjects exposed to, actively infected with, or recovered from COVID-19 were included in the dataset. Samples came from the ongoing ImmuneRACE study (first 160 participants) plus 1,254 subjects from 6 global collaborators. Where available, HLA class I and class II types were obtained from metadata supplied by the sample provider rather than from assay-based typing. The repertoires were made available in a free public database intended to serve as a resource for research on the immune response to SARS-CoV-2. The prospective study material was composed of cDNA or gDNA derived from T cells, B-cell-depleted T cells, or PBMCs. A de-identified subject ID, COVID-19 status, age in years and sex were almost always included in the sample metadata.

One collaborating source in Seattle enrolled patients during active infection and followed them longitudinally through the course of disease. Whole blood was collected in K2EDTA tubes by collaborating institutions according to the institutions' own protocols. For TCRbeta analysis, collaborators shipped samples as frozen whole blood, isolated PBMCs, or DNA extracted from either of those sample types. The immunoSEQ Assay, a bias-controlled multiplex PCR, was used to amplify TCRbeta CDR3 regions from genomic DNA. The authors' pipeline ran thus. The number of nucleated cells in each sample was estimated by amplification of reference gene primers within the assay. Sequence reads were collapsed and filtered to measure the absolute abundance of every unique TCRbeta CDR3 rearrangement. For each sample, productive Simpson clonality was calculated as the square root of Simpson's diversity index across productive rearrangements. TCRdb took this table from immuneACCESS and kept in-frame rearrangements with V and J called. Such tables lack part of the clones; where checked against another copy, unresolved V genes explain under half of the gap, and the rest is unexplained. From that table come the V and J calls and clone size; the DNA was used to work out D and trimming. Here the sample has roughly 120,000 clones; roughly 85% occur a single time. 3.2% of the sample belongs to the ten largest clones.

Study-wide findings and limitations: The quantity of clinical and demographic metadata differed by source and by participant and was supplied without curation.

In regard to this clone: Its antigen specificity is not known. Per-base qualities were not stored, and no clone one base away is much larger.

The germline V gene (reference sequence) supplies CDR1 DFQATT and CDR2 SNEGSKA. Compared with germline, V lacks 3 bases and J lacks 5 bases; bases without a gene match: 8. Including the terminal cysteine and phenylalanine, the CDR3 comprises 15 residues. The only DNA kept is the CDR3, 45 bases in frame from the first base. Rearrangement joined TRBV20-1 to TRBJ2-3; TRBD1 fits 10 bases in the junction. The TCR originated in a woman older than 75 with COVID-19, enrolled during active disease. Material: peripheral blood. In nucleotide form, the sequence is TGCAGTGCTAGTGGGGACAGGGGAGTCGGAGATACGCAGTATTTT. Translation gives CSASGDRGVGDTQYF.